This TCR beta chain was identified in a study of blood T cell repertoires in COVID-19. At the level of the study: Collection of acute and convalescent COVID-19 samples took place in the United States, Italy and Spain. From T cells, B-cell-depleted T cells, or PBMCs came the material, which was cDNA or gDNA.

V was pared by 1 base and J by 3 bases, with 4 bases of the junction left unmatched. This CDR3 region has 15 residues. CDR1 is LNHNV and CDR2 is YYDKDF in the germline V gene (reference sequence). Participants spanned ages about 18 to 95 years and resided in some 22 US areas. Membership in each cohort depended on participant-reported clinical history. TCRdb's table, derived via immunoSEQ multiplex PCR, lists solely in-frame clones and lacks some. Of under 400,000 clones in the sample, around 86% are singletons; the top ten hold approximately 4%. The TCR sequence derives from a woman aged 40 to 50 with acute COVID-19. The specimen sequenced was PBMCs or T cells enriched from blood (not recorded which). The V call is TRBV15, the J call TRBJ1-2; 8 bases line up with TRBD1. CDR3 sequence reads: CATSRGRGQDYGYTF. The DNA for the CDR3 is TGTGCCACCAGCAGAGGCCGGGGACAGGACTATGGCTACACCTTC.